The sample holds many counts of the clone carrying this T cell receptor (beta chain). As yet, its antigen is unknown. This entry comes from a study of T cells after yellow fever vaccination. Broader study findings: FACS-sorted repertoires could contain abundant clonotypes contaminating from the bulk population. It was the secondary response that reached its peak faster, day 5 versus 15, but it was weaker.

Conversion of TCR transcripts into cDNA relied on 5'RACE template switching, which added a universal primer site and UMIs. TCRdb analysed the 5' RACE reads with MiXCR anew, one entry per CDR3 protein. The sample lists roughly 350,000 distinct CDR3 sequences, roughly 4.3% occurring once. This CDR3 is 12 amino acids long. Between the trimmed V and J ends, which lost 0 bases and 5 bases, there was a span of 6 bases. Per germline, CDR1 SGHRS and CDR2 YFSETQ. The chain joins TRBV5-1 to TRBJ2-7; D perhaps matches TRBD1 (6 bases). The receptor was derived from a man aged 18 to 29 who received the YFV17D yellow fever vaccine. This sample comprised PBMCs, obtained 5 days after the yellow fever booster vaccination. In DNA form, the CDR3 reads TGCGCCAGCAGCTTGGGACAGGACGAGCAGTACTTC. Translation gives CASSLGQDEQYF.